The sequence of this T cell receptor (beta chain) was determined in a study of blood T cells in healthy people across ages. Study outcomes and limitations: Strong correlation existed between TCR beta diversity and naive T cell percentage. Diversity was higher, and naive CD4+ cells more numerous, in long-lived donors than in aged donors.

A second roughly 6 to 12 cycle PCR used barcoded and J-beta primers. Via MiXCR, TCRdb re-called the 5' RACE reads, giving one row per CDR3 protein. The sample comprises about 1,500,000 distinct CDR3 sequences, approximately 28% of which are singletons, and 7.7% rests with the top ten. The V and J ends lost 2 bases and 1 base respectively, with 11 bases between them. CDR1 is SGHRS and CDR2 is YFSETQ in the germline V gene. The CDR3 runs to 15 residues. As for this clonotype: Its specificity is unknown.

V is TRBV5-1 and J is TRBJ2-3; D remains ambiguous. This TCR derives from a woman younger than 45 in good health. Input material: blood. CDR3 loop: CASSFNADRTDTQYF. In nucleotides, the CDR3 is TGCGCCAGCAGCTTCAACGCGGACCGCACAGATACGCAGTATTTT.